Listed below are T cell receptor beta chains from one sample, sequenced in a study of beta chain features in type 1 diabetes. Only in-frame clones appear in the TCRdb table, and some are missing; sequencing was by immunoSEQ multiplex PCR. The top ten hold 1% to 1.5% of the sample, which has some 220,000 clones, approximately 10% seen once. Sequences were obtained from central memory CD4+ T cells from blood. All receptors derive from a man aged 18 to 30 in good health. The CDR3 runs from the conserved cysteine through the conserved F or W. Each record gives: V gene, J gene, D gene, clone size, CDR3 protein, CDR3 DNA. A D gene is named only where the DNA matches it firmly. Only part of the rows carry a size: once, few, many, or a class if the clone is expanded.

TRBV7-2	TRBJ2-4	.	.	CASSPGGQSVQYF	TGTGCCAGCAGCCCAGGTGGGCAGAGCGTTCAGTACTTC
TRBV6-6	TRBJ1-5	.	few	CAISAQGNQPQHF	TGTGCCATCAGTGCACAGGGCAATCAGCCCCAGCATTTT
TRBV7-2	TRBJ2-7	.	.	CASSLAAGHEQYF	TGTGCCAGCAGCTTAGCGGCGGGACATGAGCAGTACTTC
TRBV5-1	TRBJ2-5	TRBD1	many	CASSTTGTVRETQYF	TGCGCCAGCAGCACAACCGGGACAGTGAGGGAGACCCAGTACTTC
TRBV14	TRBJ2-3	TRBD2	many	CASSSGGRSTDTQYF	TGTGCCAGCAGCTCGGGGGGGCGAAGCACAGATACGCAGTATTTT
TRBV5-4	TRBJ2-2	.	.	CASSPYGQPTGELFF	TGTGCCAGCAGCCCTTATGGACAGCCGACCGGGGAGCTGTTTTTT
TRBV27	TRBJ2-1	.	.	CASSPTRRNEQFF	TGTGCCAGCAGTCCCACTAGAAGGAATGAGCAGTTCTTC
TRBV10-3	TRBJ2-1	.	.	CASKGSYNEQFF	TGTGCCAGCAAGGGTTCCTACAATGAGCAGTTCTTC
TRBV7-2	TRBJ1-5	.	few	CASSPSLTGYSNQPQHF	TGTGCCAGCAGCCCATCCCTGACAGGATATAGCAATCAGCCCCAGCATTTT
TRBV4-3	TRBJ1-2	.	.	CASSQAHSGGGGYTF	TGCGCCAGCAGCCAAGCGCATTCGGGGGGCGGTGGCTACACCTTC
TRBV6-1	TRBJ2-4	.	many	CASSESSRGNIQYF	TGTGCCAGCAGTGAATCCAGCCGGGGAAACATTCAGTACTTC
TRBV14	TRBJ1-2	.	few	CASSQDLLYGYTF	TGTGCCAGCAGCCAAGATTTACTCTATGGCTACACCTTC
TRBV13	TRBJ2-2	TRBD2	many	CASRRVGRASTGELFF	TGTGCCAGCAGGCGTGTCGGGAGGGCCAGCACCGGGGAGCTGTTTTTT
TRBV2	TRBJ2-2	.	.	CASSVTNTGELFF	TGTGCCAGCAGTGTGACGAACACCGGGGAGCTGTTTTTT
TRBV4-1	TRBJ1-2	.	.	CASSQDTSRGYGYTF	TGCGCCAGCAGCCAAGATACAAGCCGGGGCTATGGCTACACCTTC
TRBV7-8	TRBJ2-3	TRBD2	few	CASSREGRGTDTQYF	TGTGCCAGCAGCCGGGAAGGGAGGGGCACAGATACGCAGTATTTT
TRBV19	TRBJ2-6	.	few	CASSIESVGTAGANVLTF	TGTGCCAGTAGTATAGAGTCGGTGGGGACCGCTGGGGCCAACGTCCTGACTTTC
TRBV7-9	TRBJ2-7	.	few	CASSLDVYEQYF	TGTGCCAGCAGCTTAGATGTATACGAGCAGTACTTC
TRBV30	TRBJ2-1	.	.	CASATGRAEQFF	TGTGCCTCCGCGACAGGACGAGCGGAGCAGTTCTTC
TRBV10-1	TRBJ2-1	.	few	CASMGPGNYNEQFF	TGCGCCAGCATGGGCCCAGGGAACTACAATGAGCAGTTCTTC
TRBV28	TRBJ2-7	TRBD2	few	CASSFRAGRYEQYF	TGTGCCAGCAGTTTCAGAGCGGGACGATACGAGCAGTACTTC
TRBV5-1	TRBJ1-1	.	.	CASSLGHGGTEAFF	TGCGCCAGCAGCCTAGGACACGGAGGCACTGAAGCTTTCTTT
TRBV13	TRBJ2-4	TRBD2	few	CASRKIGEGNIQYF	TGTGCCAGCAGGAAAATCGGGGAGGGAAACATTCAGTACTTC
TRBV30	TRBJ2-3	TRBD1	few	CAWRTGTGSVNTQYF	TGTGCCTGGAGGACCGGGACAGGGTCTGTGAATACGCAGTATTTT
TRBV7-2	TRBJ1-1	.	.	CASSFQTRRGTEAFF	TGTGCCAGCAGCTTCCAGACACGGAGAGGCACTGAAGCTTTCTTT
TRBV6-5	TRBJ2-1	.	.	CASSYGSSSYNEQFF	TGTGCCAGCAGTTACGGTTCGAGCTCCTACAATGAGCAGTTCTTC
TRBV18	TRBJ2-3	.	few	CASSPPSLSTDTQYF	TGTGCCAGCTCACCACCGAGCCTAAGCACAGATACGCAGTATTTT
TRBV5-1	TRBJ2-5	.	.	CASSLVGRETQYF	TGCGCCAGCAGCTTGGTAGGAAGAGAGACCCAGTACTTC
TRBV5-1	TRBJ2-7	.	few	CASSLPGTASEQYF	TGCGCCAGCAGCCTCCCTGGGACCGCCAGCGAGCAGTACTTC
TRBV7-8	TRBJ2-7	.	few	CASSFGGPGVSYEQYF	TGTGCCAGCAGCTTCGGCGGGCCAGGGGTTTCCTACGAGCAGTACTTC
TRBV18	TRBJ2-7	TRBD1	many	CASSPTDRGEQYF	TGTGCCAGCTCACCAACGGACAGGGGCGAGCAGTACTTC
TRBV5-5	TRBJ2-1	.	few	CASSLAPGTHYNEQFF	TGTGCCAGCAGCTTGGCCCCCGGGACTCATTACAATGAGCAGTTCTTC
TRBV6-1	TRBJ2-7	TRBD1	.	CASKMTGTAYEQYF	TGTGCCAGCAAAATGACAGGGACCGCCTACGAGCAGTACTTC
TRBV5-1	TRBJ2-5	.	few	CASSQGNILRYQETQYF	TGCGCCAGCAGCCAAGGGAATATACTACGGTACCAAGAGACCCAGTACTTC
TRBV27	TRBJ2-1	.	few	CASRARRGPNEQFF	TGTGCCAGCAGAGCCAGAAGGGGTCCCAATGAGCAGTTCTTC
TRBV9	TRBJ2-2	TRBD2	.	CASSVASGGPGGNGELFF	TGTGCCAGCAGCGTAGCTAGCGGGGGCCCCGGAGGGAACGGGGAGCTGTTTTTT
TRBV7-2	TRBJ2-5	.	.	CASSLGVIKETQYF	TGTGCCAGCAGCTTAGGGGTTATCAAAGAGACCCAGTACTTC
TRBV29-1	TRBJ2-5	.	few	CSPRYQETQYF	TGCAGCCCGAGGTACCAAGAGACCCAGTACTTC
TRBV6-1	TRBJ1-2	.	once	CASRKMAGDYYGYTF	TGTGCCAGCAGGAAGATGGCAGGGGACTACTATGGCTACACCTTC
TRBV5-4	TRBJ2-3	TRBD1	.	CASSDPRDRGTDTQYF	TGTGCCAGCAGCGACCCCCGGGACAGAGGCACAGATACGCAGTATTTT
TRBV5-1	TRBJ2-3	TRBD2	.	CASSLATSAYTDTQYF	TGCGCCAGCAGCTTGGCGACTAGCGCCTACACAGATACGCAGTATTTT
TRBV4-1	TRBJ1-1	TRBD1	few	CASSHPVGTGAAEAFF	TGCGCCAGCAGCCACCCCGTGGGTACAGGGGCGGCTGAAGCTTTCTTT
TRBV5-5	TRBJ2-3	TRBD1	few	CASSWDRGRVENTQYF	TGTGCCAGCAGCTGGGACAGGGGGCGCGTTGAAAATACGCAGTATTTT
TRBV5-4	TRBJ1-1	TRBD1	.	CASSRGDRREAFF	TGTGCCAGCAGCAGGGGGGACAGGCGAGAAGCTTTCTTT
TRBV6-5	TRBJ2-6	TRBD1	.	CASSGQGSGANVLTF	TGTGCCAGCAGTGGACAGGGCTCTGGGGCCAACGTCCTGACTTTC